The present T cell receptor (beta chain) was sequenced within a study of T cell repertoires in cytomegalovirus infection. TCRdb re-called the reads with MiXCR, one entry per CDR3 protein. The sample yields approximately 73,000 distinct CDR3 sequences, approximately 39% seen once. The junction had 2 bases not matched to a gene; V was cut back by 1 base and J by 0 bases. The CDR3 runs 15 residues. The germline V gene encodes CDR1 DFQATT and CDR2 SNEGSKA (reference sequence). This clonotype occurred a few times. The antigen is undetermined. The clonotype comes from a human donor in good health (CMV status not recorded). Some clones in this sample may be carry-over from other donors' samples. The sample here was CD8+ T cells from cultured PBMCs, taken from culture after CMV antigen stimulation. The rearrangement uses TRBV20-1 and TRBJ2-3; 9 bases match TRBD2. The CDR3 DNA reads as TGCAGTGCTAGAGGACTAGCGGCCAGCACAGATACGCAGTATTTT. It is translated as CSARGLAASTDTQYF.